Sequencing of this T cell receptor beta chain was carried out in a study of Tregs in tolerant kidney transplant recipients. Study-wide background: Recipients received nonmyeloablative bone marrow transplants from related graft donors, with transient mixed chimerism.

Study outcomes and limitations: Validation in larger populations is needed because few patients were studied.

This clone was found once. What it binds is unknown. Produced via immunoSEQ multiplex PCR; TCRdb's table is partial and in-frame only. The data show about 78,000 clones, more than 85% seen once. The receptor was isolated from a human donor who received a combined kidney and bone marrow transplant. The sample here was Tregs from blood, taken before the transplant.

The CDR3 is CASSLARKTYEQYF. The CDR3 DNA is TGTGCCAGCAGCTTAGCGCGGAAGACCTACGAGCAGTACTTC. V gene TRBV7-2 combines with J gene TRBJ2-7; D unclear. With 0 bases removed from V and 2 bases from J, the gap between germline ends came to 8 bases. Germline V CDR1 and CDR2: SGHTA, FQGNSA. The CDR3 covers 14 residues.